These 31 T cell receptor beta chains were sequenced from one sample in a study of blood T cell repertoires in COVID-19. Measured with immunoSEQ multiplex PCR; TCRdb has only the in-frame clones, and not every one. The table lists approximately 100,000 clones, roughly nine tenths of them singletons, with 15% to 20% in the top ten. Specimen: peripheral blood. These receptor sequences come from a middle-aged man with acute or convalescent COVID-19.

The V call is TRBV9, the J call TRBJ2-2; 14 bases line up with TRBD2. Germline lookup yields CDR1 SGDLS and CDR2 YYNGEE. The CDR3 has 17 residues. V dropped 6 bases and J dropped 1; count of bases not matched to a gene: 5. CDR3 DNA: TGTGCCAGCAACCAAGGGACTAGCGGGGGGAACACCGGGGAGCTGTTTTTT. This sequence encodes CASNQGTSGGNTGELFF.

The rearrangement uses TRBV27 and TRBJ2-3; 13 positions agree with TRBD2. This CDR3 is 15 amino acids long. V lost 4 bases, J lost 5 bases, and 3 bases stayed unmatched. Germline V lookup: CDR1 MNHEY, CDR2 SMNVEV (reference sequence). CDR3 DNA sequence: TGTGCCAGCAGTTCGGGACTAGCGGGGCTAGATACGCAGTATTTT. The encoded protein is CASSSGLAGLDTQYF.

The gene calls are TRBV19 and TRBJ2-7; 7 bases agree with TRBD1. CDR1 is LNHDA, CDR2 SQIVND, per germline (reference sequence). The CDR3 runs to 15 residues. V shed 5 bases and J 5 bases; nucleotides not matched to a gene: 12. CDR3 DNA sequence: TGTGCCAGTAGTCCCTCTGACAGGGTAGTCCACGAGCAGTACTTC. Protein: CASSPSDRVVHEQYF.

The chain carries TRBV6-5 and TRBJ1-1; no definite D call. The CDR3 spans 12 residues. From germline, CDR1 is MNHEY and CDR2 SVGAGI. The V end was cut by 10 bases, the J end by 4 bases, with 13 bases between. The CDR3 loop is CAIERVGTEAFF. The CDR3 nucleotides read TGTGCCATAGAGAGGGTGGGCACTGAAGCTTTCTTT.

This clone was recorded a few times. This rearrangement joins TRBV5-1 to TRBJ1-1, with D uncertain. This CDR3 is 13 amino acids long. Per the germline V gene, CDR1 is SGHRS and CDR2 is YFSETQ. V was trimmed by 1 base and J by 3 bases, leaving 7 bases between them. This CDR3 is CASSLMEDTEAFF. The DNA for the CDR3 is TGCGCCAGCAGCTTGATGGAGGACACTGAAGCTTTCTTT. Based on the CDR3 plus reference TRBV5-1 and TRBJ1-1, the full variable domain is KAGVTQTPRYLIKTRGQQVTLSCSPISGHRSVSWYQQTPGQGLQFLFEYFSETQRNKGNFPGRFSGRQFSNSRSEMNVSTLELGDSALYLCASSLMEDTEAFFGQGTRLTVV.

The chain recombines TRBV7-3 with TRBJ2-7, with 7 positions matching TRBD2. V lost 5 bases and J lost 7; bases outside the gene matches: 11. Germline lookup yields CDR1 SGHTA and CDR2 FQGTGA. This CDR3 has 14 residues. This CDR3 is CASSAQPSGGEQYF. DNA of the CDR3: TGTGCCAGCAGCGCACAGCCCTCCGGGGGGGAGCAGTACTTC.

The V gene is TRBV2, the J gene TRBJ2-5, with 9 bases that match TRBD1. Germline V lookup: CDR1 SNHLY, CDR2 FYNNEI. J gave up 5 bases and V 4 bases, and 8 bases lay outside the gene matches. The CDR3 extends over 15 amino acids. The CDR3 DNA sequence: TGTGCCAGCAGTGTACGACAGGGGGGCGGGGAGACCCAGTACTTC. Translating it yields CASSVRQGGGETQYF.

There are many counts of this clone. V is TRBV7-6 and J is TRBJ2-7, with TRBD2 as a possible D gene (7 bases). The CDR3 contains 15 residues. CDR1 and CDR2 from the germline V gene are SGHVS and FNYEAQ. Trimming pared 4 bases from V and 5 bases from J, leaving 18 bases between. The CDR3: CASSSSGTGGDEQYF. The CDR3 region has the DNA TGTGCCAGCAGCTCTAGTGGGACGGGGGGCGACGAGCAGTACTTC.

The rearrangement uses TRBV28 and TRBJ1-2; no clear D gene. Trimming removed 1 base at V and 3 bases at J, with 6 bases between. The CDR3 is 13 residues long. The germline gives CDR1 MDHEN, CDR2 SYDVKM. The CDR3 sequence: CASSLLGYYGYTF. As DNA, the CDR3 is TGTGCCAGCAGTTTATTGGGCTACTATGGCTACACCTTC.

The genes are TRBV11-2 and TRBJ2-7; 10 nucleotides match TRBD1. CDR3 length: 14 residues. V lost 5 bases and J lost 3; bases outside the gene matches: 4. Germline V gene sequence: CDR1 SGHAT, CDR2 FQNNGV. CDR3 region: CASSLDRGHYEQYF. CDR3 coding DNA: TGTGCCAGCAGCCTTGACAGGGGGCACTACGAGCAGTACTTC.

The chain employs TRBV9 and TRBJ1-6; 7 nucleotides agree with TRBD1. V gave up 4 bases and J gave up 6 bases; unmatched junction bases: 7. CDR1 and CDR2 (germline): SGDLS, YYNGEE. This CDR3 has 15 residues. DNA of the CDR3: TGTGCCAGCAGCATCCGGGACAGACTTAATTCACCCCTCCACTTT. This sequence encodes CASSIRDRLNSPLHF.

The chain uses TRBV15 and TRBJ1-2, with no clear D. V lost 0 bases and J lost 4, with 9 bases in between. There are 14 residues in the CDR3. CDR1 LNHNV and CDR2 YYDKDF come from the germline V gene (reference sequence). The chain's CDR3 is CATSRDRRSYGYTF. The CDR3 DNA reads TGTGCCACCAGCAGAGATCGGCGGAGCTATGGCTACACCTTC.

This clone is medium-sized (0.01 to 0.1%) within its sample. The rearrangement links TRBV6-5 to TRBJ2-5; tentative D call: TRBD2 (6 bases). Germline CDR1 is MNHEY and CDR2 is SVGAGI. This CDR3 contains 15 residues. Trimming took off 2 bases at V and 4 bases at J, with 14 bases between the two ends. Written as DNA, the CDR3 is TGTGCCAGCAGTTACGAGGACGGGGGTAGAGAGACCCAGTACTTC. Its translation is CASSYEDGGRETQYF.

This chain links TRBV16 with TRBJ1-1, with D uncertain. The CDR3 is 13 residues long. Germline V gene sequence: CDR1 KGHSY, CDR2 FQNENV. Trimming removed 1 base from V and 7 bases from J, with 10 bases in between. The CDR3 sequence: CASSQLSSGEAFF. The CDR3 coding sequence is TGTGCCAGCAGCCAATTATCTTCAGGTGAAGCTTTCTTT.

The CDR3 region is CASSLNEGGTDTQYF. CDR3 coding DNA: TGTGCCAGCAGCTTGAACGAGGGGGGCACAGATACGCAGTATTTT. The chain joins TRBV7-9 to TRBJ2-3; tentative D call: TRBD1 (6 bases). Trimming took 3 bases from V and 1 from J, leaving 11 bases between them. Germline lookup yields CDR1 SEHNR and CDR2 FQNEAQ (reference sequence). The CDR3 loop spans 15 amino acids.

V usage is TRBV5-6 and J usage is TRBJ2-4; D unresolved. Trimming took 0 bases from V and 4 from J, leaving 11 bases between them. This CDR3 contains 15 residues. The V gene's germline CDR1 is SGHDT and CDR2 YYEEEE. DNA for the CDR3: TGTGCCAGCAGCTTGGATGTCACAGAGAAAAACATTCAGTACTTC. Residues: CASSLDVTEKNIQYF.

This clone was seen a single time. The rearrangement links TRBV5-5 to TRBJ1-6; 9 bases match TRBD1. The CDR3 consists of 16 residues. Germline lookup yields CDR1 SGHKS and CDR2 YYEKEE (reference sequence). With 4 bases clipped from V and 10 bases from J, the junction kept 12 bases outside the gene matches. This CDR3 is CASSQMTGGGGSPLHF. The CDR3 DNA is TGTGCCAGCAGCCAGATGACAGGGGGTGGAGGATCACCCCTCCACTTT.

This clone has only one observation. The chain recombines TRBV27 with TRBJ1-2, with D possibly matching TRBD1 (6 bases). Germline V gene sequence: CDR1 MNHEY, CDR2 SMNVEV (reference sequence). V was pared by 6 bases and J by 8 bases, with 13 bases between. This CDR3 is built from 12 residues. DNA of the CDR3: TGTGCCAGCAGAAAGGGGGTTCGCGGCTACACCTTC. Translating gives CASRKGVRGYTF.

The J gene is TRBJ1-4, the V gene TRBV21-1; TRBD1, the D gene given by the table, was not confirmed from the DNA. TRBV21-1 is labeled a pseudogene. The CDR3 covers 14 residues. CDR3 region: CASSGQGINEKLFF. CDR3 coding DNA: TGTGCCAGCAGCGGACAGGGGATTAATGAAAAACTGTTTTTT.

The chain uses TRBV12-3 or TRBV12-4 and TRBJ1-2; 9 positions match TRBD1. CDR3 length: 13 amino acids. J lost 8 bases, V lost 5 bases, and 6 bases had no gene match. The CDR3 region is CASSPQGARGYTF. CDR3 bases: TGTGCCAGCAGTCCACAGGGGGCTCGCGGCTACACCTTC.

V and J are TRBV18 and TRBJ2-6; D is perhaps TRBD1 (5 bases). This CDR3 spans 16 amino acids. Per germline, CDR1 KGHSH and CDR2 LQKENI. Trimming took 3 bases from V and 0 from J, leaving 9 bases between them. In nucleotides, the CDR3 is TGTGCCAGCTCACCGGGGCGAACCTCTGGGGCCAACGTCCTGACTTTC. Its protein is CASSPGRTSGANVLTF.

The genes are TRBV3-1 (or the pseudogene TRBV3-2) and TRBJ2-1; weak D call: TRBD1 (5 bases). Germline V gene sequence: CDR1 LGHDT, CDR2 YNNKEL (reference sequence). The CDR3 is 15 residues long. With 4 bases removed from V and 4 bases from J, the gap between germline ends came to 14 bases. CDR3 nucleotides: TGTGCCAGCAGCCCTCCCCTTGACAGATACAATGAGCAGTTCTTC. It encodes CASSPPLDRYNEQFF.

The chain links TRBV27 to TRBJ1-6; 8 nucleotides agree with TRBD1. The germline V gene has CDR1 MNHEY and CDR2 SMNVEV (reference sequence). This CDR3 is built from 14 residues. V dropped 6 bases and J dropped 9; count of bases not matched to a gene: 7. The CDR3 DNA reads TGTGCCAGCAGGTCCTGGACAGGGACTTCACCCCTCCACTTT. Translation: CASRSWTGTSPLHF.

The rearrangement uses TRBV19 and TRBJ2-7; D gene unclear. The V end lost 3 bases, the J end lost 2 bases, and 8 bases lay between the germline ends. The CDR3 extends over 13 amino acids. Per germline, CDR1 LNHDA and CDR2 SQIVND (reference sequence). CDR3 DNA: TGTGCCAGTAGTATTCAAACTACCTACGAGCAGTACTTC. Translated, it gives CASSIQTTYEQYF.

This sequence joins TRBV6-6 and TRBJ1-5; D call uncertain. Germline loops: CDR1 MNHNY, CDR2 SVGAGI (reference sequence). The CDR3 extends over 13 amino acids. The V end lost 9 bases, the J end lost 0 bases, and 9 bases lay between the germline ends. In DNA form, the CDR3 reads TGTGCCAGTGTGGCCCTTAGCAATCAGCCCCAGCATTTT. Amino acids: CASVALSNQPQHF.

The chain employs TRBV10-3 and TRBJ1-1; D might be TRBD1 (6 bases). Trimming removed 11 bases from V and 0 bases from J, with 13 bases in between. The CDR3 spans 13 residues. From germline, CDR1 is ENHRY and CDR2 SYGVKD. The chain's CDR3 is CALRTDLNTEAFF. CDR3 coding DNA: TGTGCCTTGCGGACAGATCTGAACACTGAAGCTTTCTTT.

The rearrangement uses TRBV9 and TRBJ2-3; 15 bases align to TRBD2. This CDR3 comprises 17 residues. Germline V CDR1 and CDR2: SGDLS, YYNGEE. The trim removed 0 bases at V and 8 bases at J, leaving 7 bases unmatched. The CDR3 region has the DNA TGTGCCAGCAGCGTAGCTAGTGGGACTAGCGGGGGGTTTACGCAGTATTTT. It specifies CASSVASGTSGGFTQYF.

In this sample, this clone turned up once. The chain carries TRBV12-3 or TRBV12-4 and TRBJ1-1; tentative D call: TRBD1 (5 bases). The V end was cut by 10 bases, the J end by 7 bases, with 19 bases between. This CDR3 has 13 residues. DNA of the CDR3: TGTGCCACCCAGGGTAGGGGAGGTGGTGAAGCTTTCTTT. Its translation: CATQGRGGGEAFF.

The gene calls are TRBV7-2 and TRBJ2-4; 9 bases match TRBD2. Germline trimming cut 5 bases from V and 3 bases from J; bases unmatched to any gene: 14. The CDR3 loop spans 18 amino acids. Germline V gene sequence: CDR1 SGHTA, CDR2 FQGNSA. CDR3 DNA sequence: TGTGCCAGCAGCCCTCGGAGTAGCGGGGGAAAAGGCAAAAACATTCAGTACTTC. Amino acids: CASSPRSSGGKGKNIQYF. The full variable domain, in which reference TRBV7-2 and TRBJ2-4 provide the parts outside the CDR3, is GAGVSQSPSNKVTEKGKDVELRCDPISGHTALYWYRQSLGQGLEFLIYFQGNSAPDKSGLPSDRFSAERTGGSVSTLTIQRTQQEDSAVYLCASSPRSSGGKGKNIQYFGAGTRLSVL.

The chain employs TRBV19 and TRBJ1-2; TRBD1 matches at 10 bases. CDR3 length: 15 amino acids. Germline V gene lookup returns CDR1 LNHDA and CDR2 SQIVND (reference sequence). The V and J ends lost 7 bases and 8 bases, in that order; junction bases with no gene match: 13. The CDR3 nucleotides read TGTGCCAGTATGAGTTGGGGACAGGGGCCGTCGGGCTACACCTTC. It specifies CASMSWGQGPSGYTF.

V is TRBV7-9 and J is TRBJ1-1; D unclear. Trimming took 4 bases from V and 8 from J, leaving 14 bases between them. CDR1 is SEHNR, CDR2 FQNEAQ, per germline (reference sequence). The length of the CDR3 is 13 residues. The CDR3 DNA follows: TGTGCCAGCAGCTACGATAGTCTTTTCGAAGCTTTCTTT. It encodes CASSYDSLFEAFF.